This is a list of T cell receptor beta chains from one sample in a study of cytomegalovirus exposure and HLA in healthy donors. Repertoires were generated with immunoSEQ multiplex PCR, while TCRdb's copy carries only in-frame clones and drops some. The repertoire has roughly 100,000 clones, around 74% of them found once; the top ten carry roughly 1.2%. Sequenced sample: PBMCs. The receptors derive from a man between 40 and 49 years old in good health and CMV-seronegative. Each CDR3 is given with its conserved first and last residue. D genes are given only for firm matches. Rows may omit the clone size; those that give it use once, few, many or a size class.

clone size: once
D gene: TRBD1
J gene: TRBJ1-2
V gene: TRBV27
CDR3 DNA: TGTGCCAGCACCTCACTTGGGCAGGGGGACTATGGCTACACCTTC
CDR3 protein: CASTSLGQGDYGYTF

clone size: -
D gene: -
J gene: TRBJ2-7
V gene: TRBV11-3
CDR3 DNA: TGTGCCAGCAGCCGGGGGGGACAGTCCTACGAGCAGTACTTC
CDR3 protein: CASSRGGQSYEQYF

clone size: once
D gene: TRBD1
J gene: TRBJ1-1
V gene: TRBV4-1
CDR3 DNA: TGCGCCAGCAGCCAGGGACAGGGGGCGGACACTGAAGCTTTCTTT
CDR3 protein: CASSQGQGADTEAFF

clone size: -
D gene: TRBD1
J gene: TRBJ1-6
V gene: TRBV7-3
CDR3 DNA: TGTGCCAGCAGCGAAAGCTCCGGGACAGGGTCCTCACCCCTCCACTTT
CDR3 protein: CASSESSGTGSSPLHF

clone size: -
D gene: -
J gene: TRBJ2-7
V gene: TRBV7-9
CDR3 DNA: TGTGCCAGCAGCTTTGGGGCAGCCGACGAGCAGTACTTC
CDR3 protein: CASSFGAADEQYF

clone size: few
D gene: -
J gene: TRBJ2-7
V gene: TRBV4-2
CDR3 DNA: TGTGCCAGCAGCCAAGATCGGGGGAGAGAGCAGTACTTC
CDR3 protein: CASSQDRGREQYF

clone size: -
D gene: TRBD1
J gene: TRBJ1-5
V gene: TRBV28
CDR3 DNA: TGTGCCAGCAGTATCCAACAGGGGGCAGGGCAGCCCCAGCATTTT
CDR3 protein: CASSIQQGAGQPQHF

clone size: -
D gene: TRBD2
J gene: TRBJ2-1
V gene: TRBV5-1
CDR3 DNA: TGCGCCAGCAGCTTGGATAGGACGGGACTAGCGGGGACCTTGCAGTTCTTC
CDR3 protein: CASSLDRTGLAGTLQFF

clone size: -
D gene: TRBD2
J gene: TRBJ2-1
V gene: TRBV5-6
CDR3 DNA: TGTGCCAGCAGCACGGAACGGGGACTAATATACAATGAGCAGTTCTTC
CDR3 protein: CASSTERGLIYNEQFF

clone size: -
D gene: TRBD2
J gene: TRBJ2-1
V gene: TRBV4-3
CDR3 DNA: TGCGCCAGCAGCCAACCGGGACTAACACATGAGCAGTTCTTC
CDR3 protein: CASSQPGLTHEQFF

clone size: -
D gene: -
J gene: TRBJ2-7
V gene: TRBV6-5
CDR3 DNA: TGTGCCAGCAGCCCCCCGGGTCTCTACGAGCAGTACTTC
CDR3 protein: CASSPPGLYEQYF

clone size: -
D gene: -
J gene: TRBJ1-3
V gene: TRBV19
CDR3 DNA: TGTGCCAGTAGTATGTCAGCGGGGCACGAGACTTTT
CDR3 protein: CASSMSAGHETF

clone size: -
D gene: TRBD1
J gene: TRBJ1-2
V gene: TRBV10-3
CDR3 DNA: TGTGCCATCAGTGAGTTCAAAACGACAGGGTCAGGATATGGCTACACCTTC
CDR3 protein: CAISEFKTTGSGYGYTF

clone size: few
D gene: -
J gene: TRBJ2-1
V gene: TRBV18
CDR3 DNA: TGTGCCAGCTCGACCGGGACTTTCAATGAGCAGTTCTTC
CDR3 protein: CASSTGTFNEQFF

clone size: few
D gene: TRBD1
J gene: TRBJ1-2
V gene: TRBV7-3
CDR3 DNA: TGTGCCAGCAGCTCAGGGGGCGGTTATGGCTACACCTTC
CDR3 protein: CASSSGGGYGYTF

clone size: few
D gene: -
J gene: TRBJ2-7
V gene: TRBV21-1
CDR3 DNA: TGTGCCACCGGAACAGGGGGGTGGTCCTACGAGCAGTACTTC
CDR3 protein: CATGTGGWSYEQYF

clone size: -
D gene: TRBD2
J gene: TRBJ2-1
V gene: TRBV6-4
CDR3 DNA: TGTGCCAGCAGTGACTCCCCTGAAGCGGGAGAGCAGTTCTTC
CDR3 protein: CASSDSPEAGEQFF

clone size: -
D gene: -
J gene: TRBJ2-2
V gene: TRBV6-4
CDR3 DNA: TGTGCCAGCAGTGACCGGAACACCGGGGAGCTGTTTTTT
CDR3 protein: CASSDRNTGELFF

clone size: few
D gene: -
J gene: TRBJ2-7
V gene: TRBV6-6
CDR3 DNA: TGTGCCAGCAGCCGACTAGACTCCTACGAGCAGTACTTC
CDR3 protein: CASSRLDSYEQYF

clone size: -
D gene: -
J gene: TRBJ1-2
V gene: TRBV7-9
CDR3 DNA: TGTGCCAGCAGCTTAGCGGGGGACTCAACCTATGGCTACACCTTC
CDR3 protein: CASSLAGDSTYGYTF

clone size: once
D gene: TRBD2
J gene: TRBJ2-3
V gene: TRBV4-2
CDR3 DNA: TGTGCCAGCAGCCAAGACTGGCGGGGGGGGGCAGATACGCAGTATTTT
CDR3 protein: CASSQDWRGGADTQYF

clone size: few
D gene: TRBD1
J gene: TRBJ2-7
V gene: TRBV7-6
CDR3 DNA: TGTGCCAGCAGCTCGGGACAGGGCAAGTACGAGCAGTACTTC
CDR3 protein: CASSSGQGKYEQYF

clone size: once
D gene: TRBD2
J gene: TRBJ2-2
V gene: TRBV2
CDR3 DNA: TGTGCCAGCGCCGGGGAGGGTTCGGTCGGGGAGCTGTTTTTT
CDR3 protein: CASAGEGSVGELFF

clone size: -
D gene: TRBD1
J gene: TRBJ2-7
V gene: TRBV27
CDR3 DNA: TGTGCCAGCAGTCCGACAGGGGGCGAAGACTACGAGCAGTACTTC
CDR3 protein: CASSPTGGEDYEQYF

clone size: -
D gene: -
J gene: TRBJ2-7
V gene: TRBV7-6
CDR3 DNA: TGTGCCAGCAGCTTAGGAGCGCTAGAGCAGTACTTC
CDR3 protein: CASSLGALEQYF

clone size: -
D gene: -
J gene: TRBJ2-7
V gene: TRBV4-1
CDR3 DNA: TGCGCCAGCAGCCAAGTGGGGACTGGCACCTACGAGCAGTACTTC
CDR3 protein: CASSQVGTGTYEQYF

clone size: few
D gene: -
J gene: TRBJ1-4
V gene: TRBV6-5
CDR3 DNA: TGTGCCAGCGGGAGCTTCAGTCTCGAAAAACTGTTTTTT
CDR3 protein: CASGSFSLEKLFF

clone size: -
D gene: TRBD2
J gene: TRBJ2-2
V gene: TRBV7-2
CDR3 DNA: TGTGCCAACGGACTAGCGGACCCGGGGGGAACCGGGGAGCTGTTTTTT
CDR3 protein: CANGLADPGGTGELFF

clone size: -
D gene: TRBD1
J gene: TRBJ1-2
V gene: TRBV27
CDR3 DNA: TGTGCCAGCAGTGCCGGGACAGGGATAGATGGCTACACCTTC
CDR3 protein: CASSAGTGIDGYTF